This T cell receptor (beta chain) stems from a study of CD8 T cells in ankylosing spondylitis. CDR3 length equals 14 residues. V shed 5 bases and J 1 base; nucleotides not matched to a gene: 3. CDR1 and CDR2 (germline): SGHRS, YFSETQ. TCRdb called the 5' RACE reads again in MiXCR, with one record for every CDR3 protein. The sample has around 130,000 distinct CDR3 sequences; around 7% are singletons. This clonotype has a count of ten or more. The sequenced material came from blood, either unsorted or a sorted T cell fraction (not recorded which). The origin of this receptor is a male donor with ankylosing spondylitis or in good health (not recorded which). The V gene is TRBV5-1, the J gene TRBJ1-1; 9 nucleotides match TRBD1. The CDR3 loop is CASRKDRGNTEAFF. The CDR3 DNA is TGCGCCAGCAGAAAGGACAGGGGGAACACTGAAGCTTTCTTT.